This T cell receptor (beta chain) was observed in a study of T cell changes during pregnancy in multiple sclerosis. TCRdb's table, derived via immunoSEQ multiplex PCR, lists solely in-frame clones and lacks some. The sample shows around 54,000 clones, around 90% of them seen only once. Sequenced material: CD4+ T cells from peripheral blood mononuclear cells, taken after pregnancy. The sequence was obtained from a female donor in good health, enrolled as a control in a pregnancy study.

The CDR3 spells CASSQLAGKDTQYF. In nucleotides, the CDR3 is TGCGCCAGCAGCCAACTAGCGGGAAAAGATACGCAGTATTTT. The rearrangement joins TRBV5-1 to TRBJ2-3, with TRBD2 matching 10 bases. The CDR3 covers 14 residues. The junction had 4 bases not matched to a gene; V was cut back by 4 bases and J by 5 bases. The germline V gene encodes CDR1 SGHRS and CDR2 YFSETQ.